The rows below give T cell receptor beta chains drawn from one sample of a study of blood T cell repertoires in COVID-19. Produced via immunoSEQ multiplex PCR; TCRdb's table is partial and in-frame only. The sample lists about 230,000 clones; about four fifths were seen once. The sequenced sample was PBMCs or T cells enriched from blood (not recorded which). The receptors originated from a man aged 60 to 69 who had recovered from COVID-19. Both conserved end residues are part of each CDR3. Each record gives: D gene, V gene, clone size, J gene, CDR3 DNA, CDR3 protein. A D gene is named only where the DNA matches it firmly. For some rows the clone size is stated as once, few or many, or as a class when expanded; others skip it.

D gene: .
V gene: TRBV18
clone size: .
J gene: TRBJ2-7
CDR3 DNA: TGTGCCAGCTCACCTATCGGGATCTCCTACGAGCAGTACTTC
CDR3 protein: CASSPIGISYEQYF

D gene: .
V gene: TRBV6-5
clone size: .
J gene: TRBJ1-4
CDR3 DNA: TGTGCCAGCAGTTACTCCGGGGGGCTGAATGAAAAACTGTTTTTT
CDR3 protein: CASSYSGGLNEKLFF

D gene: .
V gene: TRBV6-5
clone size: .
J gene: TRBJ1-2
CDR3 DNA: TGTGCCAGCAGTTCTCCGAACAAGTCCGGCTACACCTTC
CDR3 protein: CASSSPNKSGYTF

D gene: TRBD2
V gene: TRBV5-1
clone size: once
J gene: TRBJ2-3
CDR3 DNA: TGCGCCAGCAGCTTGGCCGGGGGGTATAGCACAGATACGCAGTATTTT
CDR3 protein: CASSLAGGYSTDTQYF

D gene: .
V gene: TRBV9
clone size: .
J gene: TRBJ2-5
CDR3 DNA: TGTGCCAGCAGCGTAGGATCAGGGGAAGGGGACGCCCGGGGTCGGGCCCAGTACTTC
CDR3 protein: CASSVGSGEGDARGRAQYF

D gene: TRBD1
V gene: TRBV11-2
clone size: few
J gene: TRBJ2-1
CDR3 DNA: TGTGCCAGCAGGACAGGGGGCTCCTACAATGAGCAGTTCTTC
CDR3 protein: CASRTGGSYNEQFF

D gene: TRBD1
V gene: TRBV6-5
clone size: once
J gene: TRBJ2-1
CDR3 DNA: TGTGCCAGCCGACCGGGACAGGGGGTCCTACGGGAGCAGTTCTTC
CDR3 protein: CASRPGQGVLREQFF

D gene: .
V gene: TRBV18
clone size: few
J gene: TRBJ1-5
CDR3 DNA: TGTGCCAGCTCACTCCAGAACGGGAGGAATCAGCCCCAGCATTTT
CDR3 protein: CASSLQNGRNQPQHF

D gene: .
V gene: TRBV4-2
clone size: .
J gene: TRBJ2-1
CDR3 DNA: TGTGCCAGCAGCCAGGGAGTAGGGAGAAGCTCCTACAATGAGCAGTTCTTC
CDR3 protein: CASSQGVGRSSYNEQFF

D gene: .
V gene: TRBV6-6
clone size: .
J gene: TRBJ1-2
CDR3 DNA: TGTGCCAGCAGGTTTCAGGGATTTACCTATGGCTACACCTTC
CDR3 protein: CASRFQGFTYGYTF

D gene: TRBD1
V gene: TRBV3-1/TRBV3-2
clone size: .
J gene: TRBJ2-7
CDR3 DNA: TGTGCCAGCAGCCATAGGACAGGCCTGTTGTACTTC
CDR3 protein: CASSHRTGLLYF

D gene: .
V gene: TRBV29-1
clone size: .
J gene: TRBJ1-2
CDR3 DNA: TGCAGCGTTGAAGATCGAGGGACTGTCTTTGGCTACACCTTC
CDR3 protein: CSVEDRGTVFGYTF

D gene: .
V gene: TRBV11-2
clone size: .
J gene: TRBJ1-2
CDR3 DNA: TGTGCCAGCAGCCCCGACGGGAACTATGGCTACACCTTC
CDR3 protein: CASSPDGNYGYTF

D gene: TRBD1
V gene: TRBV5-1
clone size: .
J gene: TRBJ2-5
CDR3 DNA: TGCGCCAGCAGCACCTTGGACAGGGAAGAGACCCAGTACTTC
CDR3 protein: CASSTLDREETQYF

D gene: .
V gene: TRBV6-5
clone size: .
J gene: TRBJ2-5
CDR3 DNA: TGTGCCAGCAGTTACTCTAGCGGCCGCCGGGAGACCCAGTACTTC
CDR3 protein: CASSYSSGRRETQYF

D gene: .
V gene: TRBV7-3
clone size: .
J gene: TRBJ2-2
CDR3 DNA: TGTGCCAGCAGCCCCAATCGTGCGGGGCAGGAGCTGTTTTTT
CDR3 protein: CASSPNRAGQELFF

D gene: .
V gene: TRBV6-2/TRBV6-3
clone size: few
J gene: TRBJ2-1
CDR3 DNA: TGTGCCAGCAGTCCGGCGGATAGCTCCTACAATGAGCAGTTCTTC
CDR3 protein: CASSPADSSYNEQFF